These 25 T cell receptor beta chains were all obtained from the same sample, sequenced in a study of CD8 T cells in ankylosing spondylitis. TCRdb called the 5' RACE reads again in MiXCR, with one record for every CDR3 protein. The sample shows 300,000 to 350,000 distinct CDR3 sequences, about a fifth of them seen only once. The specimen sequenced was blood, either unsorted or a sorted T cell fraction (not recorded which). The receptors derive from a female donor with ankylosing spondylitis or in good health (not recorded which).

This clonotype was found a few times. Here the CDR3 reads CASRGGVTQYF. DNA for the CDR3: TGTGCCAGCAGGGGGGGGGTGACCCAGTACTTC. The genes are TRBV7-6 and TRBJ2-5, with 7 nucleotides matching TRBD2. This CDR3 comprises 11 residues. The germline V gene encodes CDR1 SGHVS and CDR2 FNYEAQ. V shed 6 bases and J 7 bases; nucleotides not matched to a gene: 2.

V is TRBV6-1 and J is TRBJ2-5; tentatively, D is TRBD2 (6 bases). Germline CDR1 reads MNHNS; CDR2 reads SASEGT. The CDR3 loop spans 13 amino acids. Trimming took off 7 bases at V and 1 base at J, with 10 bases between the two ends. CDR3 DNA: TGTGCCAGCACCGGGACTTCCCAAGAGACCCAGTACTTC. It translates to CASTGTSQETQYF.

This clonotype was observed many times. The V gene is TRBV29-1, the J gene TRBJ1-1; D gene uncertain. Germline V gene sequence: CDR1 SQVTM, CDR2 ANQGSEA. This CDR3 is built from 11 residues. With 8 bases removed from V and 5 bases from J, the gap between germline ends came to 12 bases. The CDR3 sequence is CSIRSETEAFF. In DNA form, the CDR3 reads TGCAGCATTCGGTCGGAAACTGAAGCTTTCTTT.

Here the CDR3 DNA reads TGTGCCAGCAGCCCCCTAGGGGTTCAGTACCAAGAGACCCAGTACTTC. It specifies CASSPLGVQYQETQYF. V and J are TRBV11-2 and TRBJ2-5; the D gene is possibly TRBD1 (5 bases). The CDR3 has 16 residues. V was trimmed by 5 bases and J by 0 bases, leaving 16 bases between them. Germline V CDR1 and CDR2: SGHAT, FQNNGV. The entire variable domain, with the rest obtained from reference TRBV11-2 and TRBJ2-5, is as follows: EAGVAQSPRYKIIEKRQSVAFWCNPISGHATLYWYQQILGQGPKLLIQFQNNGVVDDSQLPKDRFSAERLKGVDSTLKIQPAKLEDSAVYLCASSPLGVQYQETQYFGPGTRLLVL.

This clonotype was counted between two and nine times. V and J are TRBV20-1 and TRBJ2-1; D remains unclear. Per the germline V gene, CDR1 is DFQATT and CDR2 is SNEGSKA (reference sequence). V was trimmed by 3 bases and J by 0 bases, leaving 6 bases between them. The CDR3 extends over 13 amino acids. The DNA for the CDR3 is TGCAGTGCTAGCTACGACTCCTACAATGAGCAGTTCTTC. As protein: CSASYDSYNEQFF.

The chain combines TRBV7-9 with TRBJ2-7, with 10 bases fitting TRBD1. Germline CDR1 SEHNR, CDR2 FQNEAQ (reference sequence). The CDR3 has 13 amino acids. The J segment lost 5 bases and the V segment lost 3 bases, leaving 1 base of the junction unmatched. The chain's CDR3 is CASSFDRGHEQYF. The CDR3 coding sequence is TGTGCCAGCAGCTTCGACAGGGGGCACGAGCAGTACTTC.

The chain joins TRBV7-9 to TRBJ2-5; no clear D. V was shortened by 5 bases and J by 7 bases, with 20 bases between the two germline ends. From germline, CDR1 is SEHNR and CDR2 FQNEAQ (reference sequence). This CDR3 contains 15 residues. Written as DNA, the CDR3 is TGTGCCAGCAGCCATCCTGGTTGGATCGGTGTGACCCAGTACTTC. This encodes CASSHPGWIGVTQYF.

This sequence joins TRBV15 and TRBJ1-1, with a weak D call TRBD1 (5 bases). Germline CDR1 is LNHNV and CDR2 is YYDKDF (reference sequence). The CDR3 is made up of 16 amino acids. Trimming took 0 bases from V and 0 from J, leaving 11 bases between them. The CDR3 DNA reads as TGTGCCACCAGCAGAGATGGGCGGGGGATGAACACTGAAGCTTTCTTT. Its translation is CATSRDGRGMNTEAFF.

This clonotype was picked up a small number of times. This chain joins TRBV5-5 and TRBJ2-3; TRBD1 is a possible D gene (5 bases). Trimming pared 4 bases from V and 2 bases from J, leaving 11 bases between. Germline CDR1 reads SGHKS; CDR2 reads YYEKEE (reference sequence). The CDR3 sequence is 14 residues long. CDR3 nucleotide sequence: TGTGCCAGCAGCCCAGGGCCTCTCACAGATACGCAGTATTTT. Its translation: CASSPGPLTDTQYF.

In this sample, this clonotype turned up a few times. No DNA is shown, since the ends of the CDR3 on it are uncertain; the CDR3 is the one TCRdb lists. CDR3: CASSQGFGKQLMKNCFF. This sequence joins TRBV23-1 and TRBJ1-4; the D call in the table, TRBD1, was not verified against the DNA. TRBV23-1 has ORF status, its function being uncertain. The CDR3 sequence runs 17 residues, both termini included.

The genes are TRBV3-1 and TRBJ2-5; D is uncertain. With 0 bases removed from V and 1 base from J, the gap between germline ends came to 6 bases. Germline-derived CDR1 and CDR2 are LGHDT and YNNKEL (reference sequence). The CDR3 totals 14 residues. The CDR3 region has the DNA TGTGCCAGCAGCCAAGACCCGGTCCAAGAGACCCAGTACTTC. Encoded protein: CASSQDPVQETQYF.

This clonotype was seen ten or more times. This rearrangement joins TRBV20-1 to TRBJ2-2; unclear D gene. CDR1 is DFQATT and CDR2 is SNEGSKA in the germline V gene (reference sequence). The V gene lost 0 bases and the J gene lost 0 bases, with 11 bases spanning the gap. The length of the CDR3 is 16 residues. This chain's CDR3 is CSARDGPRTNTGELFF. The DNA of the CDR3 is TGCAGTGCTAGAGATGGGCCCAGGACGAACACCGGGGAGCTGTTTTTT.

The chain has TRBV7-8 and TRBJ1-1; D possibly corresponds to TRBD1 (5 bases). V was shortened by 5 bases and J by 4 bases, with 20 bases between the two germline ends. This CDR3 has 16 residues. Looked up from germline, CDR1 is SGHVS and CDR2 is FQNEAQ. The CDR3 DNA is TGTGCCAGCAGCCCCGGCGTCGGGGCGGGGCCCACTGAAGCTTTCTTT. It codes for CASSPGVGAGPTEAFF.

The J gene is TRBJ2-1, the V gene TRBV7-8; D is unclear. Trimming shortened V by 5 bases and J by 9 bases, and 20 bases separated the two germline ends. Germline V gene lookup returns CDR1 SGHVS and CDR2 FQNEAQ. CDR3 length: 15 amino acids. The CDR3 sequence: CASSPHPGLVGEQFF. Here the CDR3 DNA reads TGTGCCAGCAGCCCACATCCCGGGTTGGTCGGTGAGCAGTTCTTC.

V and J are TRBV5-1 and TRBJ2-1; possible D gene TRBD2, 6 bases. Germline-derived CDR1 and CDR2 are SGHRS and YFSETQ. The CDR3 has 14 amino acids. V lost 3 bases to trimming and J lost 10 bases, with 17 bases between them. The CDR3: CASSSGTPVGEQFF. CDR3 DNA sequence: TGCGCCAGCAGCTCTGGGACTCCCGTGGGGGAGCAGTTCTTC.

This clonotype was picked up many times. The V gene is TRBV20-1, the J gene TRBJ2-7, with D maybe TRBD2 (6 bases). Germline V gene sequence: CDR1 DFQATT, CDR2 SNEGSKA (reference sequence). This CDR3 comprises 13 residues. The germline V and J ends were trimmed by 3 bases and 4 bases, with 13 bases remaining between them. Here the CDR3 reads CSASPQGRYEQYF. The CDR3 DNA sequence: TGCAGTGCTAGCCCCCAAGGGAGGTACGAGCAGTACTTC.

The V call is TRBV10-3, the J call TRBJ2-3; TRBD2 matches at 8 bases. The CDR3 loop spans 14 amino acids. Germline CDR1 is ENHRY and CDR2 is SYGVKD. The J segment lost 3 bases and the V segment lost 6 bases, leaving 5 bases of the junction unmatched. CDR3 bases: TGTGCCATCAGGCGGGGGGAGTCGACAGATACGCAGTATTTT. Its translation: CAIRRGESTDTQYF.

This chain connects TRBV10-3 to TRBJ1-1; a weak D match, TRBD1 (5 bases). There are 17 residues in the CDR3. The germline V gene has CDR1 ENHRY and CDR2 SYGVKD. Between the trimmed V and J ends, which lost 2 bases and 4 bases, there was a span of 20 bases. CDR3 sequence reads: CAISEGPAGQGVTEAFF. As DNA, the CDR3 is TGTGCCATCAGTGAGGGGCCCGCGGGTCAGGGTGTCACTGAAGCTTTCTTT.

This clonotype showed up many times. The V gene is TRBV2, the J gene TRBJ2-3; the D call may be TRBD1 or TRBD2 (5 bases each). The V gene's germline CDR1 is SNHLY and CDR2 FYNNEI. The CDR3 extends over 13 amino acids. V lost 9 bases to trimming and J lost 0 bases, with 10 bases between them. CDR3 residues: CARGPLSTDTQYF. CDR3 coding DNA: TGTGCCAGGGGACCGTTGAGCACAGATACGCAGTATTTT.

The chain has TRBV5-1 and TRBJ2-3; 11 nucleotides match TRBD2. Unmatched junction bases numbered 2, after V lost 0 bases and J lost 2 bases. Germline V gene data show CDR1 as SGHRS and CDR2 as YFSETQ. CDR3 size: 16 residues. Here the CDR3 reads CASSLGLAGNTDTQYF. For the CDR3, the DNA is TGCGCCAGCAGCTTGGGACTAGCGGGAAACACAGATACGCAGTATTTT.

This clonotype occurred a few times. Here the CDR3 DNA reads TGCGCCAGCAGCCAAGATGGTACCAGCGGCCCAGGAACCCAGTACTTC. This sequence encodes CASSQDGTSGPGTQYF. The V gene is TRBV4-3, the J gene TRBJ2-5; TRBD2 might be the D (5 bases). Germline lookup yields CDR1 LGHNA and CDR2 YSLEER. V was pared by 0 bases and J by 8 bases, with 19 bases between. The CDR3 loop spans 16 amino acids.

This clonotype was counted many times. The J gene is TRBJ2-1, the V gene TRBV7-9, with TRBD1 matching over 8 bases. V trimming: 6 bases; J trimming: 9 bases; junction bases outside the gene matches: 7. The CDR3 runs 13 residues. The V gene's germline CDR1 is SEHNR and CDR2 FQNEAQ (reference sequence). As DNA, the CDR3 is TGTGCCAGCAGGTTGACAGGGGAGAGTGAGCAGTTCTTC. Encoded protein: CASRLTGESEQFF.

The gene calls are TRBV28 and TRBJ2-1, with TRBD2 identical over 9 bases. The germline V gene encodes CDR1 MDHEN and CDR2 SYDVKM. V trimming: 7 bases; J trimming: 5 bases; junction bases outside the gene matches: 9. This CDR3 is 15 amino acids long. The CDR3 loop is CASKAGGGGNNEQFF. Here the CDR3 DNA reads TGTGCCAGCAAGGCGGGAGGGGGGGGGAACAATGAGCAGTTCTTC.

In its sample, this clonotype was seen many times. J is TRBJ2-1 and V is TRBV5-1; 9 bases agree with TRBD2. Germline trimming cut 5 bases from V and 4 bases from J; bases unmatched to any gene: 10. The germline CDR1 and CDR2 sequences are SGHRS and YFSETQ. The CDR3 is made up of 16 amino acids. For the CDR3, the DNA is TGCGCCAGCAGTAGAATTGAACTAGCGGGTTACAATGAGCAGTTCTTC. It yields the protein CASSRIELAGYNEQFF.

The rearrangement links TRBV20-1 to TRBJ2-5; TRBD2 matches 13 bases. Germline V lookup: CDR1 DFQATT, CDR2 SNEGSKA (reference sequence). The V and J ends lost 3 bases and 5 bases, in that order; junction bases with no gene match: 6. The CDR3 runs 15 residues. The CDR3 reads CSARTSGRFGETQYF. CDR3 nucleotides: TGCAGTGCTAGGACTAGCGGGAGGTTTGGTGAGACCCAGTACTTC.